Sequencing of this T cell receptor (beta chain) was carried out in a study of blood T cell repertoires in COVID-19. Study-wide context: COVID-19 samples collected from the United States, Italy and Spain covered acute and convalescent phases.

Germline V gives CDR1 MNHEY, CDR2 SMNVEV (reference sequence). J gave up 4 bases and V 6 bases, and 9 bases lay outside the gene matches. The CDR3 is 16 residues long. As processed by the authors: For nucleated cells, counts were estimated from reference gene primer amplification. TCRdb's copy holds only in-frame clones and misses some; the assay was immunoSEQ multiplex PCR. V and J calls and clone size follow that table, whereas D and trimming were derived from the DNA. The sample contains over 110,000 clones, around 89% of which appear only once. The receptor comes from a human donor in a cohort sampled during active COVID-19. The source material was peripheral blood. The chain links TRBV27 to TRBJ1-6; TRBD1 matches at 7 bases. The CDR3 DNA reads as TGTGCCAGCAGGCCCACGGGACAGAGTTATAATTCACCCCTCCACTTT. This encodes CASRPTGQSYNSPLHF.